This is a list of T cell receptor beta chains from one sample in a study of technical replicates of blood from a handful of donors. Libraries were prepared by immunoSEQ multiplex PCR; TCRdb keeps only in-frame clonotypes and omits some of them. The sample lists tens of thousands of clones, 85% to 95% occurring once. Source material: T cells isolated from PBMCs. All receptors come from a human donor in good health. CDR3s include the opening cysteine and the closing phenylalanine or tryptophan. The D gene is left open where the match is weak. For some rows the clone size is stated as once, few or many, or as a class when expanded; others skip it.

size | D | J | length | V | DNA | CDR3
- | TRBD2 | TRBJ2-3 | 14 | TRBV19 | TGTGCCAGCGCCGGGACTAGCGCTACAGATACGCAGTATTTT | CASAGTSATDTQYF
- | - | TRBJ2-7 | 11 | TRBV2 | TGTGCCAGCAGCGAGGCCTACGAGCAGTACTTC | CASSEAYEQYF
- | TRBD2 | TRBJ2-3 | 18 | TRBV7-6 | TGTGCCAGCAGCTCCGTAGCGGGAGGGCCTTTGTCGGCAGATACGCAGTATTTT | CASSSVAGGPLSADTQYF
- | TRBD2 | TRBJ2-3 | 15 | TRBV7-9 | TGTGCCAGCAGCTTCACTAGCGGCTACACAGATACGCAGTATTTT | CASSFTSGYTDTQYF
- | - | TRBJ1-1 | 16 | TRBV9 | TGTGCCAGCAGCCCTAACCTCGCAGGAATGGTTTCTGAAGCTTTCTTT | CASSPNLAGMVSEAFF
once | TRBD1 | TRBJ2-5 | 14 | TRBV5-1 | TGCGCCAGCAGCCGAGGGACAGCGCAAGAGACCCAGTACTTC | CASSRGTAQETQYF
once | TRBD1 | TRBJ1-2 | 16 | TRBV6-4 | TGTGCCAGCAGTGACTCTGGTCCCAGGGGGGACTATGGCTACACCTTC | CASSDSGPRGDYGYTF
- | TRBD1 | TRBJ2-7 | 14 | TRBV19 | TGTGCCAGTAGATCAGGGACAGGGGGCTCCGAGCAGTACTTC | CASRSGTGGSEQYF
- | - | TRBJ1-5 | 15 | TRBV6-1 | TGTGCCAGCAGTGCCTACAGGATTCCAAATCAGCCCCAGCATTTT | CASSAYRIPNQPQHF
- | - | TRBJ1-4 | 14 | TRBV4-2 | TGTGCCAGCAGCCAAGCAGGGAGGGATGAAAAACTGTTTTTT | CASSQAGRDEKLFF
- | - | TRBJ2-7 | 14 | TRBV19 | TGTGCCAGTAGTGATGTCAGCCTAGCCTACGAGCAGTACTTC | CASSDVSLAYEQYF
- | TRBD1 | TRBJ2-5 | 15 | TRBV4-1 | TGCGCCAGCAAGACTTTACAGGGGGCAGAAGAGACCCAGTACTTC | CASKTLQGAEETQYF
- | - | TRBJ1-5 | 14 | TRBV21-1 | TGTGCCAGACCGTTAAAACATCGCAATCAGCCCCAGCATTTT | CARPLKHRNQPQHF
- | - | TRBJ1-2 | 15 | TRBV9 | TGTGCCAGCGGAGGGGCAGAATGGATAGAAACGGGCTACACCTTC | CASGGAEWIETGYTF
- | - | TRBJ2-7 | 14 | TRBV5-6 | TGTGCCAGCAGCTTGGCATCAGGGATCTACGAGCAGTACTTC | CASSLASGIYEQYF
- | TRBD2 | TRBJ2-7 | 14 | TRBV27 | TGTGCCAGCAGCTTTAGCGGGAGCTCCTACGAGCAGTACTTC | CASSFSGSSYEQYF
- | - | TRBJ2-7 | 13 | TRBV28 | TGTGCCAGCTACCCTGGTCCAGGATACGAGCAGTACTTC | CASYPGPGYEQYF
- | - | TRBJ1-4 | 12 | TRBV2 | TGTGCCAGCAGACAGAATAATGAAAAACTGTTTTTT | CASRQNNEKLFF
- | - | TRBJ1-4 | 13 | TRBV28 | TGTGCCAGCAGTTTTCAGGTTAATGAAAAACTGTTTTTT | CASSFQVNEKLFF
- | TRBD1 | TRBJ1-5 | 15 | TRBV7-2 | TGTGCCAGCAGCCGTCGGACAGGGGGCAATCAGCCCCAGCATTTT | CASSRRTGGNQPQHF
- | - | TRBJ1-1 | 17 | TRBV9 | TGTGCCAGCAGCGTAGGGGCGAGGGTAGGCATGAACACTGAAGCTTTCTTT | CASSVGARVGMNTEAFF
- | TRBD1 | TRBJ1-5 | 16 | TRBV27 | TGTGCCAGCAGTTCCATGGACAGGGAACTCAATCAGCCCCAGCATTTT | CASSSMDRELNQPQHF
- | - | TRBJ1-2 | 12 | TRBV6-6 | TGTGCCAGCAGTCCCGACAGCTATGGCTACACCTTC | CASSPDSYGYTF
- | TRBD1 | TRBJ2-2 | 17 | TRBV9 | TGTGCCAGCAGCGTAGATAGTGGACAGGGGGGCACCGGGGAGCTGTTTTTT | CASSVDSGQGGTGELFF
- | - | TRBJ2-1 | 14 | TRBV27 | TGTGCCAGCAGTTTAGCTAGCCCACAAAATGAGCAGTTCTTC | CASSLASPQNEQFF
- | - | TRBJ1-1 | 13 | TRBV4-1 | TGCGCCAGCAGCCAAGAGGGCAGGGTGAAAGCTTTCTTT | CASSQEGRVKAFF
- | - | TRBJ2-7 | 13 | TRBV5-4 | TGTGCCAGCAGCTTGACCGAGTCCTACGAGCAGTACTTC | CASSLTESYEQYF
- | TRBD2 | TRBJ2-1 | 14 | TRBV2 | TGTGCCAGCAGGCCACTAGCGGGGTACAATGAGCAGTTCTTC | CASRPLAGYNEQFF
- | - | TRBJ2-5 | 13 | TRBV19 | TGTGCCAGTAGTATAGATATAGCAGAGACCCAGTACTTC | CASSIDIAETQYF
once | - | TRBJ2-5 | 15 | TRBV18 | TGTGCCAGCTCACGGAAGGGGGGGTACCAAGAGACCCAGTACTTC | CASSRKGGYQETQYF
- | - | TRBJ1-1 | 12 | TRBV7-9 | TGTGCCAGCAGCCCTACCCACACTGAAGCTTTCTTT | CASSPTHTEAFF
- | - | TRBJ2-7 | 11 | TRBV21-1 | TGTGCCAGCAGCAAGATACTCGAGCAGTACTTC | CASSKILEQYF
- | TRBD2 | TRBJ2-2 | 16 | TRBV18 | TGTGCCAGCTCACCAACGCGGGAGGGCCATACCGGGGAGCTGTTTTTT | CASSPTREGHTGELFF
- | - | TRBJ2-3 | 13 | TRBV12-5 | TGTGCTAGTGGCTGGACTATAACAGATACGCAGTATTTT | CASGWTITDTQYF
- | TRBD2 | TRBJ2-1 | 13 | TRBV27 | TGTGCCAGCAGTTTTGCTAGCGGGAGGGCCGGGTTCTTC | CASSFASGRAGFF
- | TRBD1 | TRBJ2-7 | 15 | TRBV6-1 | TGTGCCAGCAGTGAGGCCGGGACAGGGATGTACGAGCAGTACTTC | CASSEAGTGMYEQYF
- | TRBD2 | TRBJ2-7 | 14 | TRBV9 | TGTGCCAGCAGCGTACTAGCGGGAGGCTACGAGCAGTACTTC | CASSVLAGGYEQYF
- | - | TRBJ2-2 | 11 | TRBV5-6 | TGTGCCAGCAGCTCTACCGGGGAGCTGTTTTTT | CASSSTGELFF
few | - | TRBJ2-3 | 17 | TRBV6-1 | TGTGCCAGCAGTGATCCGGGAGGGGGCGATTGGGCAGATACGCAGTATTTT | CASSDPGGGDWADTQYF
once | TRBD2 | TRBJ2-1 | 14 | TRBV19 | TGTGCCAGTAGTATAGATTCGGGAGGGAATGAGCAGTTCTTC | CASSIDSGGNEQFF
- | - | TRBJ2-7 | 13 | TRBV19 | TGTGCCAGCCAGGGAGGCGAACACTACGAGCAGTACTTC | CASQGGEHYEQYF
- | - | TRBJ2-2 | 15 | TRBV2 | TGTGCCAGCAAGAGGACATTTGGTAACACCGGGGAGCTGTTTTTT | CASKRTFGNTGELFF
- | - | TRBJ2-1 | 17 | TRBV7-2 | TGTGCCAGCAGCTCGAGAGCGGCAGGGGGGCCTTACAATGAGCAGTTCTTC | CASSSRAAGGPYNEQFF
- | - | TRBJ1-1 | 14 | TRBV30 | TGTGCCTGGAGTGTACTGGACTTGAACACTGAAGCTTTCTTT | CAWSVLDLNTEAFF
- | TRBD1 | TRBJ2-7 | 13 | TRBV2 | TGTGCCAGCAATATACAGGGGGCGGCCGAGCAGTACTTC | CASNIQGAAEQYF
few | TRBD1 | TRBJ1-4 | 19 | TRBV15 | TGTGCCACCAGCAGAGATGGGTGGGACAGCAACAAAACTAATGAAAAACTGTTTTTT | CATSRDGWDSNKTNEKLFF
- | TRBD2 | TRBJ2-2 | 16 | TRBV11-2 | TGTGCCAGCAGCCCAAGAGGCGGGAGTGTGAACGGGGAGCTGTTTTTT | CASSPRGGSVNGELFF
- | - | TRBJ2-7 | 14 | TRBV7-2 | TGTGCCAGCAGCTTAGGGGGGGATCCCTACGAGCAGTACTTC | CASSLGGDPYEQYF
- | TRBD1 | TRBJ2-3 | 15 | TRBV11-3 | TGTGCCAGCAGCTTAGTCAGGGGGTTCACAGATACGCAGTATTTT | CASSLVRGFTDTQYF
- | - | TRBJ1-4 | 13 | TRBV29-1 | TGCAGCGTTGAAGATCGCAGTAATGAAAAACTGTTTTTT | CSVEDRSNEKLFF
- | - | TRBJ1-5 | 13 | TRBV6-1 | TGTGCCAGCAGTGAACGGGGCAATCAGCCCCAGCATTTT | CASSERGNQPQHF
- | TRBD1 | TRBJ1-2 | 14 | TRBV7-3 | TGTGCCAGCAGCTTCGCGACAGGGTACTATGGCTACACCTTC | CASSFATGYYGYTF
- | TRBD1 | TRBJ1-2 | 12 | TRBV30 | TGTGCCTGGAGTGGGACAGGGGTTGGCTACACCTTC | CAWSGTGVGYTF
- | - | TRBJ2-1 | 15 | TRBV4-1 | TGCGCCAGCAGCTTTATAGCGCACTCCTACAATGAGCAGTTCTTC | CASSFIAHSYNEQFF
- | TRBD1 | TRBJ2-7 | 13 | TRBV7-6 | TGTGCCAGCAGCCTGGGACAGCAATACGAGCAGTACTTC | CASSLGQQYEQYF
- | - | TRBJ1-2 | 13 | TRBV7-9 | TGTGCCAGCATCGGACTGGGAGCGGATGGCTACACCTTC | CASIGLGADGYTF
- | TRBD1 | TRBJ2-3 | 18 | TRBV7-9 | TGTGCCAGCAGCTTGGATGGTCCGGGACAGGGGTCGGCAGATACGCAGTATTTT | CASSLDGPGQGSADTQYF
- | - | TRBJ2-6 | 18 | TRBV11-1 | TGTGCCAGCAGCTTAAGGGGCAGGTATGGTCTTGGGGCCAACGTCCTGACTTTC | CASSLRGRYGLGANVLTF
- | TRBD2 | TRBJ2-7 | 15 | TRBV18 | TGTGCCAGCTCACCGTTCGGGAGGGATAGCTACGAGCAGTACTTC | CASSPFGRDSYEQYF